This is a list of T cell receptor beta chains from one sample in a study of cytomegalovirus exposure and HLA in healthy donors. Clones were read by immunoSEQ multiplex PCR, and TCRdb kept only the in-frame ones, dropping some. The sample lists around 300,000 clones; 88% were seen once. Sequencing input: PBMCs. These receptors were collected from a young man in good health and CMV-seronegative. CDR3s include the opening cysteine and the closing phenylalanine or tryptophan. A D gene is named only where the DNA matches it firmly. Part of the rows lack a size; the others show once, few, many or a class for expanded clones.

NA TRBJ1-4 NA TRBV19 TGTGCCAGTAGTATAACGAAGGTAGTTGGAGGACTGTTTTTT CASSITKVVGGLFF
TRBD1 TRBJ2-7 NA TRBV7-2 TGTGCCAGCAGCTTAGAGGGGACAGGGCCCTACGAGCAGTACTTC CASSLEGTGPYEQYF
TRBD1 TRBJ2-7 NA TRBV7-7 TGTGCCAGCAGCTTAAGACAGGGCAGCTCCTACGAGCAGTACTTC CASSLRQGSSYEQYF
TRBD1 TRBJ2-5 NA TRBV19 TGTGCCAGTACCCGAGCCGGGACAGGGGAAGAGACCCAGTACTTC CASTRAGTGEETQYF
TRBD1 TRBJ2-3 NA TRBV5-1 TGCGCCAGCAGTTTCGGTGGACAGGGGGAAGATACGCAGTATTTT CASSFGGQGEDTQYF
TRBD1 TRBJ1-1 once TRBV6-6 TGTGCCATCTCCGGACAGGGGCGGAACACTGAAGCTTTCTTT CAISGQGRNTEAFF
TRBD1 TRBJ2-1 NA TRBV4-1 TGCGCCAGCAGCCCGGGGACAGGGCGCTCTCCGGAGCAGTTCTTC CASSPGTGRSPEQFF
NA TRBJ1-1 NA TRBV5-1 TGCGCCAGCAGCCCATATGAGGCAGGGGCTGAAGCTTTCTTT CASSPYEAGAEAFF
TRBD1 TRBJ1-1 NA TRBV9 TGTGCCAGCAGCGTAACGGCCGGACAGGGAGTAGCTTTCTTT CASSVTAGQGVAFF
NA TRBJ1-4 NA TRBV4-3 TGCGCCAGCAGCCAGAGAACAGACAGACAAACGGAAAAACTGTTTTTT CASSQRTDRQTEKLFF
NA TRBJ1-4 NA TRBV10-2 TGCGCCAGCAGTTTATTACCCCTCGAAGGGGTTGGAGAAAAACTGTTTTTT CASSLLPLEGVGEKLFF
NA TRBJ1-2 NA TRBV18 TGTGCCAGCTCACCACCGTCCGGGGTTAGCTACACCTTC CASSPPSGVSYTF
NA TRBJ2-7 NA TRBV5-4 TGTGCCAGCAGCTCCGGACTACTGGACGACGAGCAGTACTTC CASSSGLLDDEQYF
NA TRBJ2-5 NA TRBV10-1 TGCGCCAGCAGTGAGTCGGGAAGGGGTCGAGAGACCCAGTACTTC CASSESGRGRETQYF
TRBD2 TRBJ2-3 once TRBV6-1 TGTGCCAGCAGGGGGACTAGCGTCCGCACAGATACGCAGTATTTT CASRGTSVRTDTQYF
TRBD1 TRBJ2-7 NA TRBV19 TGTGCCAGTAGTCCCTGGACAGGGGGCGGGAACGAGCAGTACTTC CASSPWTGGGNEQYF
TRBD2 TRBJ2-3 NA TRBV5-4 TGTGCCAGCACCCGACTAGCGGGGGGCTCCATAGATACGCAGTATTTT CASTRLAGGSIDTQYF
TRBD2 TRBJ2-5 NA TRBV11-2 TGTGCCAGCAGCTTCGTTGCGGGGGGGGCAGAGACCCAGTACTTC CASSFVAGGAETQYF
TRBD1 TRBJ2-4 NA TRBV5-4 TGTGCCAGCGGGGGACAGGGCGAAAACATTCAGTACTTC CASGGQGENIQYF
TRBD1 TRBJ1-1 NA TRBV19 TGTGCCAGTAGTATAGAGACAGGGGGCTTCGTGAACACTGAAGCTTTCTTT CASSIETGGFVNTEAFF
TRBD1 TRBJ2-1 NA TRBV18 TGTGCCAGCTCACCGACAGGGGCACAGTTCTTC CASSPTGAQFF
NA TRBJ2-7 NA TRBV30 TGTGCCTGGAGCGGGATTCGTGCGGGCGAGCAGTACTTC CAWSGIRAGEQYF
TRBD1 TRBJ2-3 NA TRBV19 TGTGCCAGTAGTTATACAGGGGACACAGATACGCAGTATTTT CASSYTGDTDTQYF
NA TRBJ1-3 few TRBV2 TGTGCCAGACAGAGTGGAAACACCATATATTTT CARQSGNTIYF
TRBD1 TRBJ2-3 NA TRBV27 TGTGCCAGCAAACAGGGGAACGCAGATACGCAGTATTTT CASKQGNADTQYF
TRBD2 TRBJ2-5 NA TRBV4-2 TGTGCCAGCAGCCAAGATGGGCTAGCGGGGGAGAGAGAGACCCAGTACTTC CASSQDGLAGERETQYF
NA TRBJ1-2 NA TRBV5-1 TGCGCCAGCAGCTTGGGAGGAGAAGGCTACACCTTC CASSLGGEGYTF
TRBD1 TRBJ1-2 NA TRBV6-6 TGTGCCAGCAGTTACGACGGGACAGGGTATGGCTACACCTTC CASSYDGTGYGYTF
TRBD1 TRBJ1-2 few TRBV5-4 TGTGCCAGCAGCTCCTCGACAGGGAACTATGGCTACACCTTC CASSSSTGNYGYTF
NA TRBJ1-3 NA TRBV15 TGTGCCACCAGCAGAGACGGGACTCCTGGAAACACCATATATTTT CATSRDGTPGNTIYF
NA TRBJ2-7 few TRBV2 TGTGCCAGCAGTGATACAGGCGAGCAGTACTTC CASSDTGEQYF
NA TRBJ2-7 NA TRBV5-1 TGCGCCAGCAGCCCTCCGACAGGACGCTACGAGCAGTACTTC CASSPPTGRYEQYF
NA TRBJ2-3 NA TRBV7-9 TGTGCCAGCAGCTTAGCAGTAGGGGCGGGCACAGATACGCAGTATTTT CASSLAVGAGTDTQYF
NA TRBJ2-7 NA TRBV5-4 TGTGCCAGCAGCTTGGACAGGGAAGCGCAGTACTTC CASSLDREAQYF
TRBD1 TRBJ2-1 NA TRBV10-3 TGTGCCACCGGCGGGACAGGGATCTACAATGAGCAGTTCTTC CATGGTGIYNEQFF
NA TRBJ1-6 NA TRBV6-6 TGTGCCAGCAGCCTATTCTCAGACTTCAATTCACCCCTCCACTTT CASSLFSDFNSPLHF
NA TRBJ1-5 NA TRBV28 TGTGCCAGCAGCCCCCAGGGAAGGGGAAATCAGCCCCAGCATTTT CASSPQGRGNQPQHF
NA TRBJ2-5 NA TRBV19 TGTGCCAGTAGTATAGAATTAGCGGGGACAGAAGAGACCCAGTACTTC CASSIELAGTEETQYF
NA TRBJ2-2 once TRBV5-4 TGTGCCAGCAGCACGGACAGGAGGGCCGGGGAGCTGTTTTTT CASSTDRRAGELFF
TRBD2 TRBJ2-7 NA TRBV27 TGTGCCAGCAGGACTAGCGGGGCTACCTACGAGCAGTACTTC CASRTSGATYEQYF
NA TRBJ2-2 once TRBV4-1 TGCGCCAGCAGCCAAGGAGCGGCGAACACCGGGGAGCTGTTTTTT CASSQGAANTGELFF
NA TRBJ2-1 few TRBV15 TGTGCCACCAGCCGAATTATCAGCTCCTACAATGAGCAGTTCTTC CATSRIISSYNEQFF